This T cell receptor (beta chain) was recorded in a study of beta chain features in type 1 diabetes. Broader study findings: Amplification by PCR could prefer shorter templates, with the same effect in patients and controls. Naive, central memory and regulatory TCRB repertoires appeared more similar among patients than healthy donors.

Expressed TCRB transcripts got sequenced, as all isolated RNA was reverse transcribed. TCRdb keeps only in-frame clones here, not all; method: immunoSEQ multiplex PCR. The table lists around 330,000 clones, 9.5% to 11% of them singletons. A word on this clone: Its antigen is not identified.

Trimming cost V 3 bases and J 2 bases, with 8 bases left between them. This CDR3 is built from 14 residues. Germline V gene data show CDR1 as LNHNV and CDR2 as YYDKDF (reference sequence). What was sequenced was naive CD4+ T cells from blood. The genes are TRBV15 and TRBJ1-5; possibly TRBD1 for D (5 bases). The TCR comes from a woman aged 25 to 39 in good health. CDR3 nucleotides: TGTGCCACCAGCAGGCAAGGGGGCAATCAGCCCCAGCATTTT. Translating it yields CATSRQGGNQPQHF.